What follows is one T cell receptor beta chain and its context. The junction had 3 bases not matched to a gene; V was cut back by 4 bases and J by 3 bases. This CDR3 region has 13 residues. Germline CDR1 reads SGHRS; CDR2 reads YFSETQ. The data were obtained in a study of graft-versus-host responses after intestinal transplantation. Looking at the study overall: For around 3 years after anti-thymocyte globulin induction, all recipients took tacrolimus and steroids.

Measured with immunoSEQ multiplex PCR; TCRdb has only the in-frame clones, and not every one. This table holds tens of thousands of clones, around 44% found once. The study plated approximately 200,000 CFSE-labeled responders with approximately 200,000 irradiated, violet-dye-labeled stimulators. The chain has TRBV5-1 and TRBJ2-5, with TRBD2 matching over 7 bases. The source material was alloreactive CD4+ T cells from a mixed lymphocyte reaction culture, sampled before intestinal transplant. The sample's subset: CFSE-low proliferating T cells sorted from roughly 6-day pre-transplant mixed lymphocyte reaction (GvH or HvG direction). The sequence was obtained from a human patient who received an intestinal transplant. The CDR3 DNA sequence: TGCGCCAGCAGCCTCCTAGCGGAAGAGACCCAGTACTTC. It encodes CASSLLAEETQYF.